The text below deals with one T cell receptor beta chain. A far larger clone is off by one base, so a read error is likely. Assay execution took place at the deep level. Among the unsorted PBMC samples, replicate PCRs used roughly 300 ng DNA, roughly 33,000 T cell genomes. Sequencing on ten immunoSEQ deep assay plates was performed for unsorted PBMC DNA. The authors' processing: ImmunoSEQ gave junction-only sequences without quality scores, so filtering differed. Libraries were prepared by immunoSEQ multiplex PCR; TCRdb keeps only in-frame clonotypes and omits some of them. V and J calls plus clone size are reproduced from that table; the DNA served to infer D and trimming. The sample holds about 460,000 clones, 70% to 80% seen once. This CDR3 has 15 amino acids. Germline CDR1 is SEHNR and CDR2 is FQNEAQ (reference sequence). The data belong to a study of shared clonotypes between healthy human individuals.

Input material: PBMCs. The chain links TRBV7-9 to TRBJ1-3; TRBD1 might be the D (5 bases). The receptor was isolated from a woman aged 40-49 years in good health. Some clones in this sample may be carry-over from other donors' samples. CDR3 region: CASSSDGHSGNTIHF. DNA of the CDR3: TGTGCCAGCAGCTCGGACGGACACTCTGGAAACACCATACATTTT. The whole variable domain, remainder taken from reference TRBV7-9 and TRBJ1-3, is DTGVSQNPRHKITKRGQNVTFRCDPISEHNRLYWYRQTLGQGPEFLTYFQNEAQLEKSRLLSDRFSAERPKGSFSTLEIQRTEQGDSAMYLCASSSDGHSGNTIHFGEGSWLTVV.